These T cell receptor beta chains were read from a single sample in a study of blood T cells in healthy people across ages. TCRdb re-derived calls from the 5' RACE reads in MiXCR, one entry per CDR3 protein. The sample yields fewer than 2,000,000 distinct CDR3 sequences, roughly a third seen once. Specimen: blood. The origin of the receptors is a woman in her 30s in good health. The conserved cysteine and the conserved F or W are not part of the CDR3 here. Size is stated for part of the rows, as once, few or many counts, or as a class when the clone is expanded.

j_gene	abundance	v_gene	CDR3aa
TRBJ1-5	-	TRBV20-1	SANTGYSNQPQH
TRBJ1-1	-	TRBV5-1	ASSLGQGIAEAF
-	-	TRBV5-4	ASSSGGTAGETQY
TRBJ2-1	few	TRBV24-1	ATSDGQGIPEQF
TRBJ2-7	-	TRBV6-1	ASSVGRWTEQY
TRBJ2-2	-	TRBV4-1	ASSQAPSVAHKLF
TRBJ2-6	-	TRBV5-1	ASEGLAEDSGANVLT
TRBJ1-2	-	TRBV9	ASSPSGENYGDT
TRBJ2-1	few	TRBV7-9	ASSLSQGGHEQF
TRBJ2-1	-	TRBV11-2	ASSLDTSSGGWTSSYNEQF
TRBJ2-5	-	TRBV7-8	ASSPRTVGRETQY
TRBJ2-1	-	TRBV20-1	SASRGEFYNEQF
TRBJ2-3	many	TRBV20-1	SASKLATSTDTQY